A single count supports the clone carrying this T cell receptor (beta chain). Germline V gene sequence: CDR1 LGHNA, CDR2 YSLEER. CDR3 length equals 14 residues. Unmatched junction bases numbered 4, after V lost 3 bases and J lost 3 bases. Donors, healthy HIV-negative adults, lacked recent acute infections or vaccinations. Clones were read by immunoSEQ multiplex PCR, and TCRdb kept only the in-frame ones, dropping some. The repertoire holds 850,000 to 1,200,000 clones, with about 77% as singletons. The sample comes from a study of shared clonotypes between healthy human individuals. The sample was memory CD4+ T cells sorted from blood. Subset indicated: CD45RA-negative fraction. The clonotype comes from a man younger than 35 in good health. The J gene is TRBJ1-1, the V gene TRBV4-3, with TRBD1 matching 7 bases. CDR3 amino acids: CASSQGDSYTEAFF. DNA of the CDR3: TGCGCCAGCAGCCAGGGGGACAGCTACACTGAAGCTTTCTTT.